Presented here are 32 T cell receptor beta chains from one specimen sequenced in a study of OX40 agonist ivuxolimab in advanced cancers. Library creation used the immunoSEQ multiplex PCR assay. Imported from immuneACCESS, the table was reduced by TCRdb to in-frame sequences with V and J called. These copies leave out some clones; in studies compared against another copy, an unresolved V gene accounts for under half, and the cause of the remainder is not known. The table for this sample lists under 25,000 clones; around 79% of them were counted only once. The ten largest make up 33% of the sample. The sample was CD4+ or CD8+ T cells sorted from blood, taken in a trial of the OX40 agonist ivuxolimab. The receptors originated from an adult with an advanced solid tumor such as melanoma, head and neck, liver or kidney cancer.

The chain links TRBV28 to TRBJ1-2; D is uncertain. V lost 6 bases to trimming and J lost 3 bases, with 8 bases between them. Germline V gene lookup returns CDR1 MDHEN and CDR2 SYDVKM. The length of the CDR3 is 12 residues. For the CDR3, the DNA is TGTGCCAGCAGCCCCTATGACTATGGCTACACCTTC. Translated, it gives CASSPYDYGYTF.

This chain connects TRBV6-5 to TRBJ2-7; 12 nucleotides match TRBD2. Germline CDR1 and CDR2: MNHEY and SVGAGI. V was pared by 4 bases and J by 1 base, with 2 bases of the junction left unmatched. The CDR3 runs to 15 residues. This CDR3 is CASSLLAGGSYEQYF. The CDR3 DNA reads TGTGCCAGCAGTTTACTAGCGGGGGGTTCCTACGAGCAGTACTTC.

The chain has TRBV5-4 and TRBJ2-5, with no clear D. Germline lookup yields CDR1 SGHNT and CDR2 YYREEE (reference sequence). The CDR3 runs to 11 residues. Deletions cut 3 bases from V and 2 bases from J, with 2 bases between. The CDR3 DNA is TGTGCCAGCAGCTATCAAGAGACCCAGTACTTC. Its protein is CASSYQETQYF.

The rearrangement joins TRBV5-4 to TRBJ1-2, with 11 bases matching TRBD1. In germline, CDR1 is SGHNT, CDR2 YYREEE (reference sequence). The CDR3 extends over 14 amino acids. Trimming at V came to 3 bases and at J to 7 bases, leaving 5 bases not matched to a gene. For the CDR3, the DNA is TGTGCCAGCAGCTGGGACAGGGGGGCGATTGGCTACACCTTC. The encoded protein is CASSWDRGAIGYTF.

The chain employs TRBV27 and TRBJ1-5, with D perhaps matching TRBD1 (5 bases). Germline CDR1 and CDR2: MNHEY and SMNVEV (reference sequence). V lost 1 base and J lost 2, with 9 bases in between. This CDR3 comprises 15 residues. The CDR3 spells CASSLWGEGNQPQHF. For the CDR3, the DNA is TGTGCCAGCAGTTTATGGGGGGAAGGCAATCAGCCCCAGCATTTT.

The chain employs TRBV7-9 and TRBJ2-1; TRBD2 matches 8 bases. Unmatched junction bases numbered 15, after V lost 5 bases and J lost 6 bases. Germline V lookup: CDR1 SEHNR, CDR2 FQNEAQ (reference sequence). The CDR3 totals 17 residues. The chain's CDR3 is CASSTRGGRTHLNEQFF. The DNA for the CDR3 is TGTGCCAGCAGCACCCGGGGGGGCAGGACCCATCTCAATGAGCAGTTCTTC.

This chain uses TRBV9 with TRBJ2-2; perhaps TRBD2 as D (7 bases). Germline assignment: CDR1 SGDLS and CDR2 YYNGEE. The germline V and J ends were trimmed by 6 bases and 7 bases, with 25 bases remaining between them. The CDR3 runs to 17 residues. The CDR3 bases are TGTGCCAGCACCCCTGGGGGGGCGCGTCTGTCTGGCGGGGAGCTGTTTTTT. Translating it yields CASTPGGARLSGGELFF. The variable domain in full, completed from reference TRBV9 and TRBJ2-2, reads DSGVTQTPKHLITATGQRVTLRCSPRSGDLSVYWYQQSLDQGLQFLIQYYNGEERAKGNILERFSAQQFPDLHSELNLSSLELGDSALYFCASTPGGARLSGGELFFGEGSRLTVL.

In its sample, this clone was seen a few times. V usage is TRBV5-6 and J usage is TRBJ2-5, with unresolved D. The germline V and J ends were trimmed by 2 bases and 0 bases, with 17 bases remaining between them. This CDR3 region has 17 residues. Germline CDR1 and CDR2: SGHDT and YYEEEE. CDR3 in amino acids: CASSLTYSERYQETQYF. The CDR3 DNA reads as TGTGCCAGCAGCTTAACCTACTCCGAGCGATACCAAGAGACCCAGTACTTC.

V usage is TRBV6-5 and J usage is TRBJ2-7, with D maybe TRBD2 (6 bases). The V gene's germline CDR1 is MNHEY and CDR2 SVGAGI. The CDR3 extends over 14 amino acids. V was cut by 2 bases and J by 4 bases, with 12 bases left in between. The CDR3 bases are TGTGCCAGCAGTTACGGGACTGCGGGGTACGAGCAGTACTTC. Translating it yields CASSYGTAGYEQYF.

This chain uses TRBV7-9 with TRBJ2-1; no firm D call. The CDR3 loop spans 12 amino acids. In germline, CDR1 is SEHNR, CDR2 FQNEAQ (reference sequence). Trimming took 2 bases from V and 7 from J, leaving 6 bases between them. For the CDR3, the DNA is TGTGCCAGCAGCTTACGAGTTAATGAGCAGTTCTTC. Translating it yields CASSLRVNEQFF.

V and J are TRBV7-9 and TRBJ2-7; D unresolved. Germline CDR1 is SEHNR and CDR2 is FQNEAQ (reference sequence). The CDR3 spans 13 residues. Trimming cost V 0 bases and J 2 bases, with 5 bases left between them. DNA for the CDR3: TGTGCCAGCAGCTTAGCGGAAACCTACGAGCAGTACTTC. This gives the protein CASSLAETYEQYF. The variable domain in full, with the rest retrieved from reference TRBV7-9 and TRBJ2-7, is DTGVSQNPRHKITKRGQNVTFRCDPISEHNRLYWYRQTLGQGPEFLTYFQNEAQLEKSRLLSDRFSAERPKGSFSTLEIQRTEQGDSAMYLCASSLAETYEQYFGPGTRLTVT.

The rearrangement links TRBV2 to TRBJ2-7; perhaps TRBD1 as D (5 bases). There are 14 residues in the CDR3. Germline V lookup: CDR1 SNHLY, CDR2 FYNNEI. The V and J ends lost 0 bases and 5 bases respectively, with 11 bases between them. The CDR3 region is CASSEAGAADEQYF. In nucleotides, the CDR3 is TGTGCCAGCAGTGAAGCAGGGGCGGCCGACGAGCAGTACTTC.

The chain employs TRBV4-1 and TRBJ1-3; D uncertain. V lost 0 bases and J 3 bases, leaving 9 bases between the germline ends. Germline V CDR1 and CDR2: MGHRA, YSYEKL. The CDR3 runs to 15 residues. CDR3 in DNA: TGCGCCAGCAGCCAAGATCCGACAAATGGAAACACCATATATTTT. Translated, it gives CASSQDPTNGNTIYF.

The rearrangement joins TRBV19 to TRBJ2-2; D is uncertain. The germline CDR1 and CDR2 sequences are LNHDA and SQIVND (reference sequence). Trimming took 5 bases from V and 3 from J, leaving 10 bases between them. The CDR3 covers 14 residues. CDR3 coding DNA: TGTGCCAGTAGTCCCGGTCCCTACACCGGGGAGCTGTTTTTT. Protein sequence: CASSPGPYTGELFF. Full variable domain (outside the CDR3, taken from reference TRBV19 and TRBJ2-2): DGGITQSPKYLFRKEGQNVTLSCEQNLNHDAMYWYRQDPGQGLRLIYYSQIVNDFQKGDIAEGYSVSREKKESFPLTVTSAQKNPTAFYLCASSPGPYTGELFFGEGSRLTVL.

CDR3 nucleotide sequence: TGCGCCAGCAGCCAAGCAGGGGATTGGGGCTACACCTTC. Protein sequence: CASSQAGDWGYTF. The gene calls are TRBV4-3 and TRBJ1-2; maybe TRBD1 (6 bases). Germline CDR1 is LGHNA and CDR2 is YSLEER. The CDR3 is 13 amino acids. V was trimmed by 1 base and J by 8 bases, leaving 11 bases between them.

This sequence joins TRBV30 and TRBJ1-1; no firm D call. This CDR3 contains 11 residues. Trimming pared 1 base from V and 7 bases from J, leaving 7 bases between. Germline V gene data show CDR1 as GTSNPN and CDR2 as SVGIG (reference sequence). CDR3 DNA: TGTGCCTGGAGTGGGGGAATTGAAGCTTTCTTT. It encodes CAWSGGIEAFF.

The chain recombines TRBV30 with TRBJ1-1; D gene uncertain. The CDR3 totals 14 residues. The germline V and J ends were trimmed by 0 bases and 1 base, with 9 bases remaining between them. Per the germline V gene, CDR1 is GTSNPN and CDR2 is SVGIG (reference sequence). CDR3 loop: CAWSVRMGNTEAFF. The CDR3 coding sequence is TGTGCCTGGAGTGTTAGAATGGGGAACACTGAAGCTTTCTTT.

V gene TRBV5-4 combines with J gene TRBJ2-1; D is tentatively TRBD1 or TRBD2 (7 bases each). Between the trimmed V and J ends, which lost 4 bases and 8 bases, there was a span of 16 bases. Germline CDR1 and CDR2: SGHNT and YYREEE (reference sequence). CDR3 length: 14 residues. CDR3 DNA: TGTGCCAGCAGCCCCCGACAGGGAGGGTATGAGCAGTTCTTC. Its protein is CASSPRQGGYEQFF.

This chain joins TRBV6-5 and TRBJ1-2; D is uncertain. Deletions cut 1 base from V and 4 bases from J, with 10 bases between. The CDR3 is made up of 14 amino acids. CDR1 is MNHEY, CDR2 SVGAGI, per germline. CDR3 sequence: CASSYLSLGYGYTF. CDR3 sequence (DNA): TGTGCCAGCAGTTACTTGTCTCTGGGCTATGGCTACACCTTC.

Here the CDR3 reads CASSYGASYEQYF. In nucleotides, the CDR3 is TGTGCCAGCAGTTACGGGGCCTCCTACGAGCAGTACTTC. This chain links TRBV27 with TRBJ2-7, with D perhaps TRBD1 or TRBD2 (5 bases each). CDR1 is MNHEY, CDR2 SMNVEV, per germline (reference sequence). V was cut by 4 bases and J by 0 bases, with 7 bases left in between. The CDR3 runs 13 residues.

This clone was detected only a few times. Other DNA sequences from this sample encode an identical CDR3 as well. The CDR3, as DNA: TGTGCCAGCAGCGAAGGGGACGAGCAGTACTTC. Protein product: CASSEGDEQYF. The chain employs TRBV9 and TRBJ2-7; possibly TRBD1 for D (5 bases). The CDR3 has 11 residues. In germline, CDR1 is SGDLS, CDR2 YYNGEE. The germline V and J ends were trimmed by 3 bases and 5 bases, with 6 bases remaining between them. The full variable domain, completed using reference TRBV9 and TRBJ2-7, is DSGVTQTPKHLITATGQRVTLRCSPRSGDLSVYWYQQSLDQGLQFLIQYYNGEERAKGNILERFSAQQFPDLHSELNLSSLELGDSALYFCASSEGDEQYFGPGTRLTVT.

This clone was counted a few times. The chain is built from TRBV4-1 and TRBJ1-2; D is possibly TRBD1 (6 bases). Germline CDR1 is MGHRA and CDR2 is YSYEKL. With 1 base removed from V and 4 bases from J, the gap between germline ends came to 16 bases. This CDR3 comprises 16 residues. CDR3 region: CASSQGPQGTPYGYTF. The CDR3 coding sequence is TGCGCCAGCAGCCAAGGCCCACAGGGAACCCCCTATGGCTACACCTTC.

On this clone: A read error may account for a junction end that differs from germline. CDR3 coding DNA: TGTGCCAGCAGTTACATGCAGCTTGGGTCCAACGTCCTGACTTTC. This translates into CASSYMQLGSNVLTF. J is TRBJ2-6 and V is TRBV6-5; D unclear. This CDR3 spans 15 amino acids. Germline CDR1 reads MNHEY; CDR2 reads SVGAGI.

This clone appeared a few times. This sequence joins TRBV11-2 and TRBJ2-2, with D possibly called TRBD1 or TRBD2 (5 bases each). V was cut by 5 bases and J by 6 bases, with 22 bases left in between. The CDR3 sequence is 17 residues long. Germline V gene data show CDR1 as SGHAT and CDR2 as FQNNGV. CDR3 in DNA: TGTGCCAGCAGCCCGCCCCTTGAGGGGATCGCCGCCGGGGAGCTGTTTTTT. Protein: CASSPPLEGIAAGELFF. Combining the CDR3 with reference TRBV11-2 and TRBJ2-2 gives the whole variable domain EAGVAQSPRYKIIEKRQSVAFWCNPISGHATLYWYQQILGQGPKLLIQFQNNGVVDDSQLPKDRFSAERLKGVDSTLKIQPAKLEDSAVYLCASSPPLEGIAAGELFFGEGSRLTVL.

The rearrangement links TRBV14 to TRBJ2-2; tentatively, D is TRBD2 (5 bases). Trimming took off 3 bases at V and 8 bases at J, with 19 bases between the two ends. In germline, CDR1 is SGHDN, CDR2 FVKESK. This CDR3 is 16 amino acids long. The CDR3 spells CASSHSWTEVSGELFF. CDR3 nucleotides: TGTGCCAGCAGCCATTCCTGGACGGAGGTTTCAGGGGAGCTGTTTTTT. Filled out from reference TRBV14 and TRBJ2-2, the complete variable domain reads EAGVTQFPSHSVIEKGQTVTLRCDPISGHDNLYWYRRVMGKEIKFLLHFVKESKQDESGMPNNRFLAERTGGTYSTLKVQPAELEDSGVYFCASSHSWTEVSGELFFGEGSRLTVL.

This clone was recorded once. This chain joins TRBV11-2 and TRBJ2-7; TRBD2 agrees at 8 bases. V lost 5 bases to trimming and J lost 4 bases; unmatched junction nucleotides: 4. CDR1 is SGHAT and CDR2 is FQNNGV in the germline V gene. This CDR3 contains 13 residues. The CDR3 nucleotides read TGTGCCAGCAGCCCAGCGGGGGATTACGAGCAGTACTTC. Translation gives CASSPAGDYEQYF.

This clone was recorded once. The chain employs TRBV7-9 and TRBJ2-5, with 8 bases identical to TRBD1. The CDR3 runs 15 residues. The germline V gene encodes CDR1 SEHNR and CDR2 FQNEAQ (reference sequence). The trim removed 1 base at V and 4 bases at J, leaving 5 bases unmatched. CDR3 coding DNA: TGTGCCAGCAGCTTAGGACAGGGGTCGGGAGAGACCCAGTACTTC. Its protein product is CASSLGQGSGETQYF.

CDR3 sequence: CASSPRGGEYYEQYF. The CDR3 DNA follows: TGTGCCAGCAGCCCACGCGGTGGGGAATACTACGAGCAGTACTTC. The chain recombines TRBV7-9 with TRBJ2-7; no reliable D call. Germline CDR1 SEHNR, CDR2 FQNEAQ (reference sequence). The germline V and J ends were trimmed by 5 bases and 3 bases, with 17 bases remaining between them. The CDR3 length is 15 residues.

This chain links TRBV28 with TRBJ1-5, with no clear D. The CDR3 has 13 amino acids. CDR1 MDHEN and CDR2 SYDVKM come from the germline V gene. V shed 10 bases and J shed 7 bases, with 17 bases lying between them. The CDR3 DNA is TGTGCCATAAGAGGGTGGGCCGGGCAGCCCCAGCATTTT. This sequence encodes CAIRGWAGQPQHF.

The chain couples TRBV28 to TRBJ2-3; the D is unclear. The CDR3 runs 12 residues. Deletions cut 8 bases from V and 3 bases from J, with 9 bases between. The germline V gene has CDR1 MDHEN and CDR2 SYDVKM. The CDR3 DNA reads as TGTGCCAGCTCCCCCAGGACAGATACGCAGTATTTT. Residues: CASSPRTDTQYF.

This clone was recorded once. The chain couples TRBV7-2 to TRBJ2-1, with 8 nucleotides matching TRBD2. Germline V gene sequence: CDR1 SGHTA, CDR2 FQGNSA. Unmatched junction bases numbered 4, after V lost 3 bases and J lost 3 bases. The CDR3 is 15 amino acids. The CDR3 sequence is CASSLTSDFYNEQFF. In nucleotides, the CDR3 is TGTGCCAGCAGCTTGACTAGCGACTTCTACAATGAGCAGTTCTTC.

The chain couples TRBV11-2 to TRBJ1-2; TRBD1 might be the D (5 bases). Germline V gives CDR1 SGHAT, CDR2 FQNNGV. The V gene lost 0 bases and the J gene lost 7 bases, with 6 bases spanning the gap. The CDR3 loop spans 12 amino acids. CDR3 nucleotides: TGTGCCAGCAGCTTAGAGAGGGGTGGCTACACCTTC. Translated, it gives CASSLERGGYTF.